This passage covers 21 T cell receptor beta chains from one sample sequenced in a study of T cells in women clearing cervical HPV infection. TCRdb's copy holds only in-frame clones and misses some; the assay was immunoSEQ multiplex PCR. This table holds about 31,000 clones. The sequenced material came from blood buffy coat. All receptors come from a woman aged 18-69 years with a cervical HPV16 infection that either progressed to CIN3+ or cleared (not recorded which).

Worth noting for this clone: Read data end 3 residues before the CDR3 end; the end is taken from the germline J gene. The J gene is TRBJ1-5, the V gene TRBV20-1, with TRBD1 as a possible D gene (6 bases). The CDR3 consists of 16 residues. Germline CDR1 DFQATT, CDR2 SNEGSKA (reference sequence). Trimming removed 3 bases at V and 3 bases at J, with 18 bases between. The sequenced CDR3 bases are TGCAGTGCTAGGGATGGACAGAAAGGTGCCAATCAGCCC. This gives the protein CSARDGQKGANQP. The complete CDR3 reads CSARDGQKGANQPQHF.

As concerns this clone: The read finishes 3 residues shy of the CDR3 end, and the germline J gene is used to complete it. The chain carries TRBV7-9 and TRBJ2-3, with D possibly matching TRBD1 (6 bases). Germline CDR1 SEHNR, CDR2 FQNEAQ (reference sequence). The CDR3 runs to 13 residues. Between the trimmed V and J ends, which lost 6 bases and 3 bases, there was a span of 10 bases. CDR3 amino acids: CASSGQITDTQYF. Incomplete CDR3 DNA: TGTGCCAGCAGTGGACAGATTACAGATACG. The variable domain in full, completed from reference TRBV7-9 and TRBJ2-3, reads DTGVSQNPRHKITKRGQNVTFRCDPISEHNRLYWYRQTLGQGPEFLTYFQNEAQLEKSRLLSDRFSAERPKGSFSTLEIQRTEQGDSAMYLCASSGQITDTQYFGPGTRLTVL.

The CDR3 bases that were read are TGTGCCAGCTCACCACCGGGAACTAGCGGGTCCTACGAC. Protein: CASSPPGTSGSYD. The whole CDR3 region reads CASSPPGTSGSYDYTF. J is TRBJ1-2 and V is TRBV18; D call uncertain. The CDR3 end lies 3 residues beyond the end of the read and is filled in from the germline J gene. Germline assignment: CDR1 KGHSH and CDR2 LQKENI. This CDR3 is built from 16 residues. The full variable domain, in which reference TRBV18 and TRBJ1-2 provide the parts outside the CDR3, is NAGVMQNPRHLVRRRGQEARLRCSPMKGHSHVYWYRQLPEEGLKFMVYLQKENIIDESGMPKERFSAEFPKEGPSILRIQQVVRGDSAAYFCASSPPGTSGSYDYTFGSGTRLTVV.

Concerning this clone itself: The read stops 3 residues short of the end of the CDR3; the missing end is completed from the germline J gene. V is TRBV7-6 and J is TRBJ2-2; the D gene is possibly TRBD2 (5 bases). The CDR3 is made up of 16 amino acids. Between the trimmed V and J ends, which lost 0 bases and 4 bases, there was a span of 12 bases. Germline CDR1 is SGHVS and CDR2 is FNYEAQ. The CDR3 loop is CASSLADYRGTGELFF. CDR3 DNA (partial): TGTGCCAGCAGCTTAGCTGACTACCGGGGCACCGGGGAG.

For this clone: An end of the junction does not agree with germline; a read error may underlie this. The CDR3 end falls 3 residues outside the read, so it is completed with the germline J gene. The V call is TRBV11-3, the J call TRBJ2-3, with TRBD1 matching over 7 bases. The CDR3 runs to 14 residues. Germline lookup yields CDR1 SGHNT and CDR2 YENEEA. Incomplete CDR3 DNA: TGTGCCAACAGCTTAGGGACAGAGCGAGATACG. As protein: CANSLGTERDT. The full CDR3 protein reads CANSLGTERDTQYF.

A word on this clone: Coverage ceases 3 residues before the CDR3 finishes, and the germline J gene fills in the end. The V call is TRBV20-1, the J call TRBJ1-1, with D perhaps matching TRBD1 (5 bases). The V gene lost 0 bases and the J gene lost 0 bases, with 11 bases spanning the gap. Germline CDR1 and CDR2: DFQATT and SNEGSKA (reference sequence). This CDR3 is built from 15 residues. CDR3 protein: CSARDQGRLNTEAFF. The sequenced part of the CDR3 DNA is TGCAGTGCTAGAGATCAGGGCCGATTGAACACTGAA.

Concerning this clone: The read is 3 residues too short to cover the CDR3 end, so that end is filled in from the germline J gene. The chain joins TRBV19 to TRBJ2-3; 7 bases map to TRBD1. This CDR3 spans 13 amino acids. Germline lookup yields CDR1 LNHDA and CDR2 SQIVND (reference sequence). The CDR3 loop reads CATQGVRDQPQYF. The sequenced CDR3 bases are TGTGCCACTCAGGGGGTAAGGGATCAGCCG.

With respect to this clone: The CDR3 goes on 3 residues after the read ends, and that part is filled in from the germline J gene. The rearrangement links TRBV7-6 to TRBJ2-7; 9 bases map to TRBD2. The ends lost 5 bases at V and 2 bases at J; junction bases unmatched: 7. Germline CDR1 is SGHVS and CDR2 is FNYEAQ. This CDR3 has 15 amino acids. CDR3 bases read: TGTGCCAGCAGCCCCAAGCGGGGGGCCCCCTACGAG. Amino acid sequence: CASSPKRGAPYE. The CDR3 reads in full as CASSPKRGAPYEQYF.

Points on this clone: The junction shows a germline mismatch at one end, possibly a read error. The read ends 3 residues early relative to the CDR3; the germline J gene fills the gap. The chain combines TRBV7-7 with TRBJ1-2; 12 nucleotides agree with TRBD1. Germline loops: CDR1 SSHAT, CDR2 FNYEAQ (reference sequence). The CDR3 loop spans 15 amino acids. The CDR3 bases that were read are TGTGCTAGCAGCCAGGGACAGGGGGCCTACAATGAC. Its protein is CASSQGQGAYND. The CDR3 reads in full as CASSQGQGAYNDYTF.

Turning to this clone: The read ends 3 residues before the CDR3 terminus; that terminus is restored from the germline J gene. The chain recombines TRBV9 with TRBJ2-2, with 10 positions matching TRBD2. The germline CDR1 and CDR2 sequences are SGDLS and YYNGEE. Trimming took 1 base from V and 3 from J; bases not matched to a gene: 6. There are 17 residues in the CDR3. CDR3 DNA (partial): TGTGCCAGCAGCGTATCCCGGACTAGCGGATACACCGGGGAG. It yields the protein CASSVSRTSGYTGE. The full-length CDR3 reads as CASSVSRTSGYTGELFF.

On this clone itself: The read ends 3 residues shy of where the CDR3 ends; the end is completed using the germline J gene. The rearrangement uses TRBV10-1 and TRBJ2-7, with D possibly TRBD1 on 6 matching bases. CDR3 length: 14 residues. Trimming took 10 bases from V and 4 from J, leaving 20 bases between them. Germline CDR1 and CDR2: WNHNN and SYGVQD (reference sequence). The DNA read from the CDR3 is TGCGCCACCCAACGTGAGGGGGTTAGTTACGAG. This translates into CATQREGVSYE. The CDR3 in full is CATQREGVSYEQYF.

For this clone: The CDR3 end falls 3 residues outside the read, so it is completed with the germline J gene. The V gene is TRBV7-7, the J gene TRBJ2-1; 8 bases fit TRBD1. With V trimmed by 1 base and J by 4 bases, 3 bases remained unmatched. The CDR3 extends over 15 amino acids. Per germline, CDR1 SSHAT and CDR2 FNYEAQ (reference sequence). The CDR3 protein is CASSLEGQGYNEQFF. Partial CDR3 DNA: TGTGCCAGCAGCTTAGAAGGACAGGGTTACAATGAG.

Of note for this clone: The read terminates 3 residues before the CDR3 end, so the remaining end is supplied by the germline J gene. The chain links TRBV18 to TRBJ2-1; 8 bases are shared with TRBD2. The CDR3 runs 15 residues. The V and J ends lost 6 bases and 8 bases, in that order; junction bases with no gene match: 12. In germline, CDR1 is KGHSH, CDR2 LQKENI. Here the CDR3 reads CASSFSLRGEDEQFF. Partial CDR3 DNA: TGTGCCAGCTCCTTCTCCCTGCGGGGGGAGGATGAG.

In the case of this clone: The missing CDR3 end, 3 residues past where the read stops, is filled in from the germline J gene. V is TRBV5-1 and J is TRBJ2-7, with 7 positions matching TRBD1. J was trimmed by 2 bases and V by 0 bases; bases with no gene match: 5. The CDR3 runs 15 residues. Germline V gene data show CDR1 as SGHRS and CDR2 as YFSETQ. The sequenced part of the CDR3 DNA is TGCGCCAGCAGCTTGGTTGGGACAGTCCCCTACGAG. Translating it yields CASSLVGTVPYE. The complete CDR3 sequence is CASSLVGTVPYEQYF.

Details on this clone: Mismatch with germline at one junction end may stem from a read error. The CDR3 is cut off 3 residues early in the read; its end comes from the germline J gene. This sample includes further DNA sequences coding for the same CDR3. The V and J genes are TRBV5-1 and TRBJ1-3; 9 bases are shared with TRBD1. The CDR3 length is 16 residues. The germline gives CDR1 SGHRS, CDR2 YFSETQ. The CDR3 bases that were read are TGCGCCAGCAGCCGGGACAGGGCCTCCTCTGGAAACACT. Translating gives CASSRDRASSGNT. The whole CDR3 reads CASSRDRASSGNTIYF.

On this clone itself: The DNA ends 3 residues before the CDR3 does, and the rest of the CDR3 is filled in from the germline J gene. The rearrangement joins TRBV30 to TRBJ2-5; unclear D gene. Germline V CDR1 and CDR2: GTSNPN, SVGIG (reference sequence). The V end lost 0 bases, the J end lost 1 base, and 12 bases lay between the germline ends. CDR3 length: 15 amino acids. The CDR3 loop reads CAWSVQLMPQETQYF. The part of the CDR3 DNA that was read is TGTGCCTGGAGTGTACAGTTAATGCCCCAAGAGACC.

A word on this clone: Read sequence stops 3 residues before the CDR3 end, and the germline J gene provides the missing end. The chain recombines TRBV29-1 with TRBJ2-1; D call uncertain. V was clipped by 1 base and J by 2 bases, with 15 bases between them. Per the germline V gene, CDR1 is SQVTM and CDR2 is ANQGSEA. This CDR3 is built from 16 residues. The sequenced CDR3 bases are TGCAGCGTTGAAGCCCATCCGGTGAAGCCCTACAATGAG. This translates into CSVEAHPVKPYNE. The whole CDR3 region reads CSVEAHPVKPYNEQFF.

Points on this clone: The read terminates 3 residues ahead of where the CDR3 ends, so the germline J gene completes it. This chain connects TRBV7-2 to TRBJ1-1; D is undetermined. V lost 6 bases and J 0 bases, leaving 8 bases between the germline ends. Germline CDR1 is SGHTA and CDR2 is FQGNSA. The CDR3 totals 13 residues. CDR3 sequence: CASRKNMNTEAFF. The sequenced CDR3 bases are TGTGCCAGCAGGAAGAACATGAACACTGAA. Using reference TRBV7-2 and TRBJ1-1 for the parts outside the CDR3, the full variable domain is GAGVSQSPSNKVTEKGKDVELRCDPISGHTALYWYRQSLGQGLEFLIYFQGNSAPDKSGLPSDRFSAERTGGSVSTLTIQRTQQEDSAVYLCASRKNMNTEAFFGQGTRLTVV.

The covered CDR3 bases are TGCAGTGCTAGGCCTAGC. Its translation: CSARPS. The entire CDR3 is CSARPSYTF. The V and J genes are TRBV20-1 and TRBJ1-2, with D unresolved. The CDR3 end lies 3 residues beyond the end of the read and is filled in from the germline J gene. CDR1 and CDR2 from the germline V gene are DFQATT and SNEGSKA (reference sequence). The CDR3 consists of 9 residues.

Comments on this clone: The read comes to an end 3 residues before the CDR3 does, leaving the germline J gene to fill in the end. This sequence joins TRBV7-9 and TRBJ1-2; D may be TRBD1 (5 bases). The CDR3 has 15 amino acids. Germline V CDR1 and CDR2: SEHNR, FQNEAQ (reference sequence). The CDR3 here is CASNLDSGRQETYTF. The part of the CDR3 DNA that was read is TGTGCCAGCAACCTAGACTCAGGGAGGCAAGAGACC.

Comment on this clone: The read halts 3 residues ahead of the CDR3 end, with the missing end drawn from the germline J gene. The chain carries TRBV29-1 and TRBJ1-2; 8 nucleotides line up with TRBD1. V lost 6 bases, J lost 5 bases, and 11 bases stayed unmatched. Germline values: CDR1 SQVTM, CDR2 ANQGSEA. The CDR3 sequence is 14 residues long. Partial CDR3 DNA: TGCAGCGTCGATTTGGTGGACAGGGATTATGGC. This encodes CSVDLVDRDYG. The CDR3 reads in full as CSVDLVDRDYGYTF.